The present T cell receptor beta chain was sequenced within a study of T cell changes during pregnancy in multiple sclerosis. The germline V and J ends were trimmed by 3 bases and 0 bases, with 6 bases remaining between them. Germline CDR1 is GTSNPN and CDR2 is SVGIG (reference sequence). This CDR3 region has 12 residues. Profiling relied on immunoSEQ multiplex PCR, and the TCRdb table lists in-frame clones only, not all of them. There are tens of thousands of clones in the sample; roughly 90% occur only once, and about 5.2% lies in the top ten. The rearrangement uses TRBV30 and TRBJ2-7; D unclear. This receptor was identified in a female donor in good health, enrolled as a control in a pregnancy study. The sample in question was peripheral blood, obtained in the third trimester of pregnancy. CDR3 amino acids: CAWRRGSYEQYF. For the CDR3, the DNA is TGTGCCTGGAGGCGCGGCTCCTACGAGCAGTACTTC. Supplemented by reference TRBV30 and TRBJ2-7, the full variable domain reads SQTIHQWPATLVQPVGSPLSLECTVEGTSNPNLYWYRQAAGRGLQLLFYSVGIGQISSEVPQNLSASRPQDRQFILSSKKLLLSDSGFYLCAWRRGSYEQYFGPGTRLTVT.